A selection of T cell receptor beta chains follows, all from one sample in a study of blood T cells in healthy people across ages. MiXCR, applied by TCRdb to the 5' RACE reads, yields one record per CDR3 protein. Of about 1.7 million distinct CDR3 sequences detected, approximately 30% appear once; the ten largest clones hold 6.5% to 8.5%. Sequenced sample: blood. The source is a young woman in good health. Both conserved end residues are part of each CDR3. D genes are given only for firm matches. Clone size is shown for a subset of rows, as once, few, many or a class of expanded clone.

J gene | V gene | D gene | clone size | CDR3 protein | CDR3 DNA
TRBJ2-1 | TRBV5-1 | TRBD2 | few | CASSLDSGSLNGQFF | TGCGCCAGCAGCTTGGACAGCGGGAGTTTGAATGGGCAGTTCTTC
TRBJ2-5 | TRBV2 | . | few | CATGLTKETQYF | TGTGCCACTGGGTTGACGAAAGAGACCCAGTACTTC
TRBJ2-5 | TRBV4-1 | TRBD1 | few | CASSLQGAEGETQYF | TGCGCCAGCAGCCTACAGGGGGCGGAGGGGGAGACCCAGTACTTC
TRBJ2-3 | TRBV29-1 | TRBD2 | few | CSFGLAEGTDTQYF | TGCAGCTTCGGACTAGCGGAAGGCACAGATACGCAGTATTTT
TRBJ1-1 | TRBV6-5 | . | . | CASHRGQLVGVTEAFF | TGTGCCAGCCACCGGGGACAACTTGTTGGGGTCACTGAAGCTTTCTTT
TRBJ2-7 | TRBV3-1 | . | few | CASNQARGSYEQYF | TGTGCCAGCAACCAGGCCAGGGGTTCCTACGAGCAGTACTTC
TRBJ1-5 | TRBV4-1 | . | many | CASSQAGNQPQHF | TGTGCCAGCAGCCAGGCGGGCAATCAGCCCCAGCATTTT
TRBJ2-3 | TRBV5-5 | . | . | CASSLRALRGTDTQYF | TGTGCCAGCAGCTTAAGAGCGTTGCGTGGCACAGATACGCAGTATTTT
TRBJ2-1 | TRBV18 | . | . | CASRYGGESYNEQFF | TGTGCCAGCCGGTATGGCGGGGAGAGTTACAATGAGCAGTTCTTC
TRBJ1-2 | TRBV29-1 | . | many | CSVEDALVGLNYGYTF | TGCAGCGTTGAAGACGCCCTAGTAGGACTCAACTATGGCTACACCTTC
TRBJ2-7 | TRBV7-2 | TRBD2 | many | CASSLGTSEYEQYF | TGTGCCAGCAGCTTGGGGACTAGCGAGTACGAGCAGTACTTC
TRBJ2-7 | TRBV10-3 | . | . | CAISGGRGSYEQYF | TGTGCCATCAGTGGGGGCAGGGGATCCTACGAGCAGTACTTC
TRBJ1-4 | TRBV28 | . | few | CASSPQGGGVHREKLFF | TGTGCCAGCAGTCCTCAAGGGGGGGGAGTACATAGGGAAAAACTGTTTTTT
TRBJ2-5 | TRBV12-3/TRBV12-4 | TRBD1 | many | CASSFGQGAGETQYF | TGTGCCAGCAGTTTCGGACAGGGGGCCGGAGAGACCCAGTACTTC
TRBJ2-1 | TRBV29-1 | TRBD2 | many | CSVEMVRRAGTSGRGAIGNEQFF | TGCAGCGTTGAAATGGTGAGGAGGGCCGGGACTAGCGGGAGAGGAGCGATTGGTAATGAGCAGTTCTTC
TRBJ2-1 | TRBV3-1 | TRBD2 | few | CASSLMLAGGNEQFF | TGTGCCAGCAGCCTCATGTTGGCGGGAGGCAATGAGCAGTTCTTC
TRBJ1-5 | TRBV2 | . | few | CASTPEGLEPQHF | TGTGCCAGCACCCCTGAGGGGCTGGAGCCCCAGCATTTT
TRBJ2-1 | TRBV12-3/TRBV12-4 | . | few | CASIKGSASYNEQFF | TGTGCCAGCATTAAAGGATCGGCGTCTTACAATGAGCAGTTCTTC
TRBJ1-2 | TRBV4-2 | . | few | CASTDTKRGANYGYTF | TGTGCCAGCACCGATACTAAGAGGGGTGCTAACTATGGCTACACCTTC
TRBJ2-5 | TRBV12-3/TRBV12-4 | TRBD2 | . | CASTLQTSGMFGETQYF | TGTGCCAGCACCCTCCAGACTAGCGGGATGTTCGGGGAGACCCAGTACTTC
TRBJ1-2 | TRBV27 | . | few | CASSFGSAGGYTF | TGTGCCAGCAGTTTCGGATCGGCGGGGGGCTACACCTTC
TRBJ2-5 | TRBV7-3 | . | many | CASSLRLRETQYF | TGTGCCAGCAGCTTAAGACTACGAGAGACCCAGTACTTC
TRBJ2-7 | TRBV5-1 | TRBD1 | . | CASSGGQGASYEQYF | TGCGCCAGCAGCGGAGGACAGGGGGCTTCCTACGAGCAGTACTTC
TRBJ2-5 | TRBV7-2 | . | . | CASSLGGFQETQYF | TGTGCCAGCAGCTTAGGGGGATTCCAAGAGACCCAGTACTTC
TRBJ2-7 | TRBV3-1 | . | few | CASSQPSLAYEQYF | TGTGCCAGCAGCCAACCAAGCCTAGCCTACGAGCAGTACTTC
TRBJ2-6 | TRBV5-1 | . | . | CASSPGRGRSSGANVLTF | TGCGCCAGCAGCCCCGGCAGGGGTCGGAGCTCTGGGGCCAACGTCCTGACTTTC
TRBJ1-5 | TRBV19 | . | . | CASSIGGGQPQHF | TGTGCCAGTAGTATAGGGGGTGGTCAGCCCCAGCATTTT
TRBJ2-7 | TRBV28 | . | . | CASSQTGGHSYEQYF | TGTGCCAGCAGTCAGACGGGGGGCCACTCCTACGAGCAGTACTTC
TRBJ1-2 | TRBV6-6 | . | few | CASSYVPTGSYGYTF | TGTGCCAGCAGTTACGTCCCCACAGGGAGCTATGGCTACACCTTC
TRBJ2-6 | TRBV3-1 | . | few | CASSQGPTTDVLTF | TGTGCCAGCAGCCAAGGACCCACTACCGACGTCCTGACTTTC
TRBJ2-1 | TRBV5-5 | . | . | CASSLATSLSNEQFF | TGTGCCAGCAGCTTGGCCACTAGCTTGAGCAATGAGCAGTTCTTC
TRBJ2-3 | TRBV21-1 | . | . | CASSSPGLAVYTDTQYF | TGTGCCAGCAGCTCCCCTGGACTAGCGGTTTACACAGATACGCAGTATTTT
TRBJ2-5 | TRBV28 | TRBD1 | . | CASSVTGAPQETQYF | TGTGCCAGCAGTGTCACAGGGGCCCCACAAGAGACCCAGTACTTC
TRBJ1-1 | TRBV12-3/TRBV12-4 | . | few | CASSSWGNTEAFF | TGTGCCAGCAGTTCCTGGGGGAACACTGAAGCTTTCTTT
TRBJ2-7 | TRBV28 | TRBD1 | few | CASSFPRTGQVGEQYF | TGTGCCAGCAGTTTCCCACGTACCGGACAGGTTGGGGAGCAGTACTTC
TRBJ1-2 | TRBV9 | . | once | CASSDRLSHTF | TGTGCCAGCAGTGACAGGTTGAGCCACACCTTC
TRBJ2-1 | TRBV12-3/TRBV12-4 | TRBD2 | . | CASTQGVAGSFF | TGTGCCAGCACCCAAGGGGTAGCGGGATCGTTCTTC
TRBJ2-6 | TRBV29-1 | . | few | CSVDGVQASSGANVRTF | TGCAGCGTTGATGGGGTTCAGGCCAGCTCTGGGGCCAACGTCCGGACTTTC
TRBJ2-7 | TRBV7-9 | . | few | CASGKGGYYEQYF | TGTGCCAGCGGCAAGGGGGGCTACTACGAGCAGTACTTC
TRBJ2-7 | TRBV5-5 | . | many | CASSLLQGFSYEQYF | TGTGCCAGCAGCCTTTTACAGGGTTTCTCCTACGAGCAGTACTTC
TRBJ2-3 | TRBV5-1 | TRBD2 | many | CASSLEGLAGGPTDTQYF | TGCGCCAGCAGCTTGGAGGGACTAGCGGGAGGGCCGACAGATACGCAGTATTTT
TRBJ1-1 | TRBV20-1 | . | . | CSALVPMNTEAFF | TGCAGTGCCCTGGTACCTATGAACACTGAAGCTTTCTTT
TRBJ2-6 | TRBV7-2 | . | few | CASSFFIVSGANVLTF | TGTGCCAGCAGCTTCTTTATTGTTTCTGGGGCCAACGTCCTGACTTTC
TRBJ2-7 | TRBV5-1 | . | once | CASSLGWGDYEQYF | TGCGCCAGCAGCTTGGGGTGGGGAGATTACGAGCAGTACTTC
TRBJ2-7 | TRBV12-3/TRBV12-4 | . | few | CASSSGSRREQYF | TGTGCCAGCAGTTCGGGGAGTCGGAGGGAGCAGTACTTC
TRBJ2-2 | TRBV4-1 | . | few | CASSQDGRGSGELFF | TGCGCCAGCAGCCAAGATGGGAGAGGGTCCGGGGAGCTGTTTTTT